This TCR beta chain was documented in a study of blood T cell repertoires in COVID-19. About the research overall: Some COVID-19 samples were acute and others convalescent; all came from the United States, Italy and Spain.

In germline, CDR1 is MDHEN, CDR2 SYDVKM. This CDR3 is 14 amino acids long. Deletions cut 2 bases from V and 5 bases from J, with 10 bases between. The table lists this clone with a count of one. Per the original data handling: Estimated nucleated cell counts came from reference gene primer amplification. Profiling relied on immunoSEQ multiplex PCR, and the TCRdb table lists in-frame clones only, not all of them. The V and J calls and clone size come from that table; D and trimming were worked out from the DNA. The sample carries hundreds of thousands of clones, around 90% recorded once. Sequencing was done on a sample of peripheral blood. The chain couples TRBV28 to TRBJ2-1; D uncertain. The origin of this receptor is a man aged 18 to 30 with active or convalescent COVID-19. The DNA of the CDR3 is TGTGCCAGCAGTTTACCCCATCCTAACAATGAGCAGTTCTTC. Amino acid sequence: CASSLPHPNNEQFF.